These 8 T cell receptor beta chains originate from one sample sequenced in a study of blood T cell repertoires in COVID-19. The repertoire was sequenced with immunoSEQ multiplex PCR; TCRdb's copy has only in-frame clones and lacks some. The data contain more than 85,000 clones, about 90% of them seen just once; the ten biggest clones take up around 5.3%. The specimen was peripheral blood. The source is a woman in her forties or fifties with COVID-19, enrolled during active disease.

The rearrangement joins TRBV20-1 to TRBJ1-2; 7 positions agree with TRBD1. Germline values: CDR1 DFQATT, CDR2 SNEGSKA (reference sequence). V was clipped by 3 bases and J by 7 bases; unmatched bases: 11. The CDR3 loop spans 14 amino acids. Here the CDR3 DNA reads TGCAGTGCTAGTCTGGAGGGGGCGCGAGGTGGCTACACCTTC. This codes for CSASLEGARGGYTF.

V gene TRBV5-5 combines with J gene TRBJ1-2; 8 bases fit TRBD1. The length of the CDR3 is 14 residues. Germline trimming cut 1 base from V and 5 bases from J; bases unmatched to any gene: 4. Germline V gene lookup returns CDR1 SGHKS and CDR2 YYEKEE (reference sequence). CDR3 nucleotides: TGTGCCAGCAGCTTGTTGGACAGGGAGTATGGCTACACCTTC. Translation: CASSLLDREYGYTF. Full variable domain (outside the CDR3, taken from reference TRBV5-5 and TRBJ1-2): DAGVTQSPTHLIKTRGQQVTLRCSPISGHKSVSWYQQVLGQGPQFIFQYYEKEERGRGNFPDRFSARQFPNYSSELNVNALLLGDSALYLCASSLLDREYGYTFGSGTRLTVV.

This chain uses TRBV28 with TRBJ1-1; 8 positions match TRBD1. The germline V gene encodes CDR1 MDHEN and CDR2 SYDVKM. This CDR3 has 15 amino acids. Trimming removed 4 bases from V and 7 bases from J; junction bases left unmatched: 11. As DNA, the CDR3 is TGTGCCAGCAGTTCAGGGGGCCCCGGGTGGTTTGAAGCTTTCTTT. This sequence encodes CASSSGGPGWFEAFF.

This clone was detected once. The chain recombines TRBV5-4 with TRBJ2-3; the match to TRBD2 covers 8 bases. Germline V gene sequence: CDR1 SGHNT, CDR2 YYREEE (reference sequence). The CDR3 extends over 16 amino acids. V was pared by 0 bases and J by 2 bases, with 5 bases of the junction left unmatched. CDR3 protein: CASSLVAGGTTDTQYF. The DNA for the CDR3 is TGTGCCAGCAGCTTGGTGGCGGGGGGAACCACAGATACGCAGTATTTT.

V is TRBV30 and J is TRBJ1-2, with 9 bases aligning to TRBD1. The CDR3 has 14 residues. After removal of 3 bases from V and 3 bases from J, the junction contained 5 bases not matched to a gene. The germline CDR1 and CDR2 sequences are GTSNPN and SVGIG (reference sequence). The CDR3 coding sequence is TGTGCCTGGAGCCCGGACAGGGGAGACTATGGCTACACCTTC. The encoded protein is CAWSPDRGDYGYTF.

The V and J genes are TRBV15 and TRBJ2-7; TRBD2 is a possible D gene (6 bases). This CDR3 contains 16 residues. Trimming shortened V by 8 bases and J by 1 base, and 21 bases separated the two germline ends. Germline V gives CDR1 LNHNV, CDR2 YYDKDF (reference sequence). Here the CDR3 DNA reads TGTGCCACCTCCAGCGGGCGGGGTTTGGCTTCCTACGAGCAGTACTTC. Protein product: CATSSGRGLASYEQYF.

The chain links TRBV19 to TRBJ1-2; 8 positions agree with TRBD1. This CDR3 region has 14 residues. V shed 7 bases and J 4 bases; nucleotides not matched to a gene: 8. In germline, CDR1 is LNHDA, CDR2 SQIVND (reference sequence). DNA for the CDR3: TGTGCCAGTACCACAGGGGGGCTCATCTATGGCTACACCTTC. Translating gives CASTTGGLIYGYTF.

The CDR3 reads CASSDAYGETQYF. CDR3 in DNA: TGCGCCAGCAGCGATGCCTACGGGGAGACCCAGTACTTC. This sequence joins TRBV5-1 and TRBJ2-5, with D uncertain. CDR1 SGHRS and CDR2 YFSETQ come from the germline V gene. This CDR3 is built from 13 residues. V lost 4 bases to trimming and J lost 5 bases, with 12 bases between them.